This T cell receptor beta chain was captured by sequencing in a study of T cells in tuberculosis (dated by TCRdb to the late 2010s). In terms of the full investigation: To characterize T cells specific for the mycobacterial lipid antigen glucose monomycolate (GMM), the study used CD1B tetramers together with high-throughput TCR immunosequencing. Overall study outcomes, separate from this receptor: The stringent sort gate may have missed T cells binding the CD1B-GMM tetramer with low affinity.

TCR-alpha and TCR-beta chains were sequenced unpaired, so chain pairing information was not available. The immunoSEQ multiplex PCR assay was used to generate TCR libraries, with TCR-beta and/or TCR-alpha/delta assays applied to each sample. Amplified TCR libraries were sequenced on the Illumina high-throughput platform. The source study handled its data this way. Clustering and dimensionality reduction were performed using pairwise TCRdist distances among GMM-specific receptors from ex vivo sorted or in vitro expanded T cells. Sequence motifs defined by gene usage and CDR3 content were checked for enrichment by comparing tetramer-positive and tetramer-negative populations. TCRdb limited this immuneACCESS table to in-frame rearrangements with V and J called. A share of clones is missing; checked studies link under half to unresolved V genes, and the rest is unexplained. V and J calls and clone size are those listed in that table; D and trimming were worked out from the DNA. Recorded for this sample are roughly 59,000 clones; 81% of them occurred a single time. The biggest ten clones account for 10% to 15% of the sample.

The CDR3, cysteine through phenylalanine, is 17 amino acids long. Only the CDR3 portion is preserved as DNA: 51 bases, with reading frame beginning at the first base. At the junction V is shortened by 0 bases and J by 0 bases, with 15 bases in between. The germline V gene yields SGHDT for CDR1 and YYEEEE for CDR2. PBMC were thawed, rested overnight, stained with a GMM-loaded CD1B tetramer, a Live/Dead dye and anti-CD3, and then sorted on a FACS Aria II. CD1B tetramers were loaded with C32 glucose monomycolate purified from Rhodococcus equi. Before cryopreservation, the PBMC used for tetramer sorting had been depleted of CD14-expressing monocytes for a separate study. About 100,000 tetramer-negative cells were sorted from each donor and analyzed alongside the tetramer-positive cells. Antigen-specific T cells were sorted from a handful of healthy South African adults using GMM-loaded CD1B tetramers.

For this clone: One base away there is no much larger clone; base qualities are not given.

The specimen was CD1b-GMM tetramer-negative cells sorted from PBMCs. Read against the paper, the sample's cell subset or site label means: T cells not binding CD1B-GMM tetramer, sorted from same donor. This sequence was found in an adult woman with latent tuberculosis. The chain was built from TRBV5-6 and TRBJ1-2; a tentative D match to TRBD1 spans 5 bases. For the CDR3, the sequence is CASSLDGGGPANYGYTF. The nucleotide sequence reads as follows: TGTGCCAGCAGCTTGGACGGGGGAGGGCCTGCTAACTATGGCTACACCTTC.